The next 14 T cell receptor beta chains were all read from a single sample in a study of graft-versus-host responses after intestinal transplantation. The repertoire was sequenced with immunoSEQ multiplex PCR; TCRdb's copy has only in-frame clones and lacks some. In the table there are roughly 70,000 clones, approximately 80% of which are singletons. These receptors have no known antigen. Material: unstimulated CD4+ T cells sorted from spleen or lymph node cells, obtained before transplant. All receptors derive from a human donor who was the organ donor for an intestinal transplant.

V is TRBV6-4 and J is TRBJ1-2; perhaps TRBD1 as D (5 bases). This CDR3 comprises 13 residues. The germline CDR1 and CDR2 sequences are MRHNA and SNTAGT. Trimming shortened V by 0 bases and J by 6 bases, and 8 bases separated the two germline ends. This chain's CDR3 is CASSDSREDGYTF. CDR3 nucleotide sequence: TGTGCCAGCAGTGACTCCAGGGAGGATGGCTACACCTTC.

The CDR3 DNA sequence: TGTGCCAGCAGCTCATACCGGGGGGGGAGTAATGAAAAACTGTTTTTT. Its protein product is CASSSYRGGSNEKLFF. This chain uses TRBV5-6 with TRBJ1-4, with a weak D call TRBD1 (5 bases). V dropped 3 bases and J dropped 4 bases, with 16 bases sitting between them. Germline V gives CDR1 SGHDT, CDR2 YYEEEE. There are 16 residues in the CDR3.

This clone was seen once. V gene TRBV27 combines with J gene TRBJ2-3; the match to TRBD2 covers 8 bases. Germline CDR1 and CDR2: MNHEY and SMNVEV (reference sequence). The CDR3 is made up of 15 amino acids. The trim removed 2 bases at V and 2 bases at J, leaving 3 bases unmatched. CDR3 amino acids: CASSLGGGYTDTQYF. CDR3 DNA sequence: TGTGCCAGCAGTTTAGGCGGGGGGTACACAGATACGCAGTATTTT.

The V call is TRBV6-1, the J call TRBJ1-6; a possible D gene is TRBD1 (6 bases). The CDR3 extends over 17 amino acids. Per the germline V gene, CDR1 is MNHNS and CDR2 is SASEGT. Trimming took 4 bases from V and 9 from J, leaving 22 bases between them. Here the CDR3 reads CASSVRSGTGSSSPLHF. DNA for the CDR3: TGTGCCAGCAGTGTCAGATCCGGAACAGGGAGTAGTTCACCCCTCCACTTT.

The chain couples TRBV9 to TRBJ2-3, with a possible D match to TRBD2 (6 bases). CDR1 is SGDLS and CDR2 is YYNGEE in the germline V gene. This CDR3 comprises 16 residues. The germline V and J ends were trimmed by 0 bases and 1 base, with 12 bases remaining between them. CDR3 nucleotides: TGTGCCAGCAGCGTAGGGGCTAGCGCAGGCACAGATACGCAGTATTTT. The encoded protein is CASSVGASAGTDTQYF.

The chain employs TRBV5-6 and TRBJ1-5; TRBD1 agrees at 8 bases. The CDR3 runs to 15 residues. The germline V gene encodes CDR1 SGHDT and CDR2 YYEEEE. The V gene end was trimmed by 4 bases and the J gene end by 2 bases; junction bases not matched to a gene: 5. This CDR3 reads CASSNYRGGNQPQHF. The DNA for the CDR3 is TGTGCCAGCAGCAACTACAGGGGGGGCAATCAGCCCCAGCATTTT.

The chain recombines TRBV6-6 with TRBJ2-3; D is perhaps TRBD1 (5 bases). Trimming cost V 2 bases and J 0 bases, with 6 bases left between them. This CDR3 has 14 residues. Germline V gene data show CDR1 as MNHNY and CDR2 as SVGAGI (reference sequence). CDR3 amino acids: CASSYRGSTDTQYF. CDR3 bases: TGTGCCAGCAGTTACAGGGGCAGCACAGATACGCAGTATTTT.

The chain employs TRBV6-9 and TRBJ1-5; possibly TRBD1 for D (5 bases). Trimming left V 1 base short and J 0 bases short, with 10 bases between. Germline V gives CDR1 MNHGY, CDR2 SVAAGI. The CDR3 covers 16 residues. The DNA of the CDR3 is TGTGCCAGCAGTTATTGGGCAGGGTTTAGCAATCAGCCCCAGCATTTT. Translating it yields CASSYWAGFSNQPQHF.

The CDR3 DNA reads TGTGCCAGCAGTGAACACCTGGGACAGTCTTCACCCCTCCACTTT. Encoded protein: CASSEHLGQSSPLHF. The chain joins TRBV6-4 to TRBJ1-6; the match to TRBD1 covers 7 bases. CDR1 and CDR2 from the germline V gene are MRHNA and SNTAGT. The CDR3 extends over 15 amino acids. V shed 3 bases, J shed 9 bases, and the junction held 8 bases outside the gene matches.

The rearrangement links TRBV5-1 to TRBJ2-5; 11 positions agree with TRBD2. The junction had 6 bases not matched to a gene; V was cut back by 0 bases and J by 2 bases. The CDR3 runs 17 residues. Germline CDR1 SGHRS, CDR2 YFSETQ. The CDR3 region has the DNA TGCGCCAGCAGCTTGGGACTAGCGGGGTTAATTCAAGAGACCCAGTACTTC. Amino acids: CASSLGLAGLIQETQYF.

This clone was seen a single time. The V and J genes are TRBV28 and TRBJ1-1, with 12 bases identical to TRBD1. Trimming removed 4 bases from V and 5 bases from J; junction bases left unmatched: 5. CDR3 size: 15 residues. CDR1 is MDHEN and CDR2 is SYDVKM in the germline V gene. The CDR3: CASSSGDRGHTEAFF. CDR3 coding DNA: TGTGCCAGCAGTTCGGGGGACAGGGGGCATACTGAAGCTTTCTTT.

The DNA of the CDR3 is TGTGCCAGCAGCGTAAGTAGCGGGGTTACAGATACGCAGTATTTT. It specifies CASSVSSGVTDTQYF. This chain links TRBV9 with TRBJ2-3, with 8 nucleotides matching TRBD2. The germline CDR1 and CDR2 sequences are SGDLS and YYNGEE. CDR3 size: 15 residues. V shed 1 base, J shed 3 bases, and the junction held 4 bases outside the gene matches.

The J gene is TRBJ2-7, the V gene TRBV2; D is perhaps TRBD1 (6 bases). V was cut by 7 bases and J by 4 bases, with 11 bases left in between. Germline V gene data show CDR1 as SNHLY and CDR2 as FYNNEI. This CDR3 has 12 amino acids. CDR3 protein: CASTRQDYEQYV. The CDR3 bases are TGTGCCAGCACCCGACAGGATTACGAGCAGTACGTC.

The chain joins TRBV5-4 to TRBJ2-1; 13 bases agree with TRBD2. This CDR3 is built from 15 residues. Trimming removed 4 bases from V and 7 bases from J; junction bases left unmatched: 5. Germline V gene lookup returns CDR1 SGHNT and CDR2 YYREEE (reference sequence). DNA of the CDR3: TGTGCCAGCAGCCAGACTAGCGGGGGGAGGAATGAGCAGTTCTTC. It specifies CASSQTSGGRNEQFF.